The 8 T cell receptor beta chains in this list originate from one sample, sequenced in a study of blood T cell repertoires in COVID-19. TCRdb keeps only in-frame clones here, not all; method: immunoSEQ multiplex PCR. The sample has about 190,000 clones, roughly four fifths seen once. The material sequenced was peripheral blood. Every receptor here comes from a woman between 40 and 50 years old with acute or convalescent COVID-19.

CDR3 coding DNA: TGTGCCAGCAGCCTGTCTAGCGGGAGGGCCCAAGAGACCCAGTACTTC. It codes for CASSLSSGRAQETQYF. V gene TRBV7-8 combines with J gene TRBJ2-5, with TRBD2 identical over 12 bases. This CDR3 has 16 amino acids. V lost 5 bases and J lost 1; bases outside the gene matches: 5. In germline, CDR1 is SGHVS, CDR2 FQNEAQ. Full variable domain (missing parts from reference TRBV7-8 and TRBJ2-5): GAGVSQSPRYKVAKRGQDVALRCDPISGHVSLFWYQQALGQGPEFLTYFQNEAQLDKSGLPSDRFFAERPEGSVSTLKIQRTQQEDSAVYLCASSLSSGRAQETQYFGPGTRLLVL.

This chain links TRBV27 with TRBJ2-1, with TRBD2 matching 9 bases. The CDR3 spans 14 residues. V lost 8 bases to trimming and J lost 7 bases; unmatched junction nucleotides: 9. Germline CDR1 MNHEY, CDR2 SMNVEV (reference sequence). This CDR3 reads CASGSGLARNEQFF. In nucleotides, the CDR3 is TGTGCCAGCGGATCGGGACTAGCACGGAATGAGCAGTTCTTC.

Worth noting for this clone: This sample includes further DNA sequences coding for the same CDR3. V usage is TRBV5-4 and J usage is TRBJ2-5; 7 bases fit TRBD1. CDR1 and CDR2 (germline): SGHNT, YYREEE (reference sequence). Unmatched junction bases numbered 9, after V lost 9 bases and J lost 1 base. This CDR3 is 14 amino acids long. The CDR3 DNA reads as TGTGCCACGACCTCGGGACAGACCCAAGAGACCCAGTACTTC. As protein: CATTSGQTQETQYF.

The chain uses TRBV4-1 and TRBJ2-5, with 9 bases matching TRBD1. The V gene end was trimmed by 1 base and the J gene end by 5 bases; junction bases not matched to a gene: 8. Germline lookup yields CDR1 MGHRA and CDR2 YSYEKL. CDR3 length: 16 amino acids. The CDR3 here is CASSQVPGQGGETQYF. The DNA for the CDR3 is TGCGCCAGCAGCCAAGTACCGGGACAGGGTGGGGAGACCCAGTACTTC.

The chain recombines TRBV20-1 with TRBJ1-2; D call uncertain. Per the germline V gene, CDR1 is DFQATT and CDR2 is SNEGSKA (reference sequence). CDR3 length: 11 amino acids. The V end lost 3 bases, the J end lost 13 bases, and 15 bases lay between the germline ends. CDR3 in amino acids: CSARHGKSPTF. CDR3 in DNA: TGCAGTGCTAGGCACGGGAAGAGTCCCACCTTC.

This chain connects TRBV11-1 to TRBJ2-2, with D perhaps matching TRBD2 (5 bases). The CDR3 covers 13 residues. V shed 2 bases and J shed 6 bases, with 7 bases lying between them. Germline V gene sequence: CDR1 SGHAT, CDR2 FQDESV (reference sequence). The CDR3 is CASSLKEAGELFF. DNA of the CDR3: TGTGCCAGCAGCTTAAAGGAGGCCGGGGAGCTGTTTTTT.

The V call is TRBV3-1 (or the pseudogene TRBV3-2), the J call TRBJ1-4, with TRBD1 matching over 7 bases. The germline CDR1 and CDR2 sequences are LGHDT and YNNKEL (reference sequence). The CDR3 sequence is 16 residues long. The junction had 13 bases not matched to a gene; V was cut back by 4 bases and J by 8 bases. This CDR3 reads CASSRRSPTGPEKLFF. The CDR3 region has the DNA TGTGCCAGCAGCCGCCGGAGCCCGACAGGGCCAGAAAAACTGTTTTTT.

The CDR3 DNA reads as TGCGCCAGCAGCTTGGCCCTGTCAACAAGTAACACCGGGGAGCTGTTTTTT. It yields the protein CASSLALSTSNTGELFF. The chain uses TRBV5-1 and TRBJ2-2; no clear D. The CDR3 covers 17 residues. From germline, CDR1 is SGHRS and CDR2 YFSETQ. Trimming left V 0 bases short and J 2 bases short, with 14 bases between.